These 11 T cell receptor beta chains originate from one sample sequenced in a study of blood T cell repertoires in COVID-19. Repertoires were generated with immunoSEQ multiplex PCR, while TCRdb's copy carries only in-frame clones and drops some. Here the sample spans roughly 400,000 clones, roughly 88% being singletons. The sequenced sample consisted of PBMCs or T cells enriched from blood (not recorded which). The receptors originated from a woman between 40 and 50 years old with acute COVID-19.

The table lists this clone with a count of one. The chain employs TRBV5-1 and TRBJ2-7; TRBD2 is a possible D gene (5 bases). V was clipped by 4 bases and J by 4 bases, with 18 bases between them. The germline CDR1 and CDR2 sequences are SGHRS and YFSETQ. The CDR3 is 15 residues long. The CDR3 DNA reads as TGCGCCAGCAGCGCGGACCTAAGAGGGTCTTACGAGCAGTACTTC. This sequence encodes CASSADLRGSYEQYF.

V gene TRBV28 combines with J gene TRBJ2-7, with D possibly TRBD1 on 6 matching bases. Trimming removed 6 bases at V and 4 bases at J, with 13 bases between. The CDR3 is 13 amino acids. The germline CDR1 and CDR2 sequences are MDHEN and SYDVKM. The CDR3, as DNA: TGTGCCAGCAGAGGGGCGCAGGGGTACGAGCAGTACTTC. This encodes CASRGAQGYEQYF.

V is TRBV4-1 and J is TRBJ2-3; 11 positions agree with TRBD2. Unmatched junction bases numbered 13, after V lost 0 bases and J lost 5 bases. Germline loops: CDR1 MGHRA, CDR2 YSYEKL. The CDR3 is 19 amino acids. CDR3 region: CASSQEGFLAGGERDTQYF. The CDR3 DNA reads as TGCGCCAGCAGCCAAGAGGGTTTTCTAGCGGGGGGCGAAAGAGATACGCAGTATTTT.

The V gene is TRBV15, the J gene TRBJ1-3, with 7 bases identical to TRBD1. Germline CDR1 LNHNV, CDR2 YYDKDF (reference sequence). The CDR3 loop spans 16 amino acids. Trimming took 1 base from V and 0 from J; bases not matched to a gene: 3. The CDR3 region has the DNA TGTGCCACCAGCAGAGGGGGACAGAACTCTGGAAACACCATATATTTT. Amino acids: CATSRGGQNSGNTIYF.

This clone is a singleton in its sample. The rearrangement links TRBV30 to TRBJ1-1; no reliable D call. Germline assignment: CDR1 GTSNPN and CDR2 SVGIG (reference sequence). The CDR3 length is 11 residues. Trimming stripped 2 bases from V and 12 bases from J, with 13 bases between. The CDR3 DNA is TGTGCCTGGAGTATAGCCCGAGATCCTTTCTTT. Encoded protein: CAWSIARDPFF.

This chain joins TRBV9 and TRBJ1-4; TRBD1 agrees at 7 bases. The CDR3 spans 14 residues. The V gene end was trimmed by 4 bases and the J gene end by 8 bases; junction bases not matched to a gene: 8. Germline CDR1 SGDLS, CDR2 YYNGEE. The CDR3 protein is CASSITGVEEKLFF. The CDR3 DNA reads TGTGCCAGCAGCATAACAGGGGTGGAGGAAAAACTGTTTTTT.

The V and J genes are TRBV7-8 and TRBJ1-6; 10 positions match TRBD1. CDR3 length equals 17 residues. Unmatched junction bases numbered 8, after V lost 0 bases and J lost 9 bases. Germline V CDR1 and CDR2: SGHVS, FQNEAQ. In nucleotides, the CDR3 is TGTGCCAGCAGCTTAGCCCGGACAGGGGGGGGGTTTTCACCCCTCCACTTT. It specifies CASSLARTGGGFSPLHF.

This clone was observed a single time. The chain couples TRBV24-1 to TRBJ1-5; TRBD1 is a possible D gene (6 bases). CDR1 is KGHDR and CDR2 is SFDVKD in the germline V gene. Trimming took 4 bases from V and 5 from J, leaving 11 bases between them. This CDR3 is built from 14 residues. CDR3 in DNA: TGTGCCACCAGTGAAGGGGGGGCCGATCAGCCCCAGCATTTT. Translated, it gives CATSEGGADQPQHF.

The rearrangement uses TRBV4-2 and TRBJ2-5, with 11 bases identical to TRBD2. J lost 4 bases, V lost 1 base, and 11 bases had no gene match. Germline V gives CDR1 LGHNA, CDR2 YNFKEQ. This CDR3 region has 18 residues. The CDR3 bases are TGTGCCAGCAGCCAAGGAATAGCGGGGGGGGATTTTCCAGAGACCCAGTACTTC. It specifies CASSQGIAGGDFPETQYF.

This sequence joins TRBV7-2 and TRBJ2-7; TRBD1 agrees at 12 bases. V lost 5 bases, J lost 5 bases, and 19 bases stayed unmatched. The CDR3 has 19 amino acids. Germline CDR1 reads SGHTA; CDR2 reads FQGNSA. The CDR3: CASSLFGGLFGTGGNEQYF. DNA for the CDR3: TGTGCCAGCAGCCTCTTTGGGGGCCTTTTCGGGACAGGGGGCAACGAGCAGTACTTC.

The chain joins TRBV5-1 to TRBJ2-5, with 7 bases aligning to TRBD1. The CDR3 length is 15 residues. Germline V gives CDR1 SGHRS, CDR2 YFSETQ. Losses at the gene ends were 0 bases for V and 3 bases for J; bases not matched to a gene: 5. The CDR3 region is CASSLGGTGEETQYF. Here the CDR3 DNA reads TGCGCCAGCAGCTTGGGGGGAACAGGGGAAGAGACCCAGTACTTC.